This is a list of T cell receptor beta chains from one sample in a study of blood T cell repertoires in COVID-19. Method: immunoSEQ multiplex PCR; TCRdb's copy keeps in-frame clones and lacks some. The data contain under 500,000 clones, about 89% of them singletons. Sequencing used peripheral blood. These receptors came from a woman in her twenties or thirties with acute or convalescent COVID-19. Each CDR3 is given with its conserved first and last residue. The D gene is left open where the match is weak. Some rows have no size entry. The others give once, few or many, or a class for an expanded clone.

J gene | clone size | V gene | D gene | CDR3 DNA | CDR3 protein
TRBJ2-3 | once | TRBV5-1 | NA | TGCGCCAGCAGCTTGGGACTCCGGGACACGGTTTTTAGGCAGTATTTT | CASSLGLRDTVFRQYF
TRBJ1-6 | NA | TRBV3-1/TRBV3-2 | TRBD1 | TGTGCCAGCAGCCAAGGCTGGACAGGCAATAATTCACCCCTCCACTTT | CASSQGWTGNNSPLHF
TRBJ1-3 | NA | TRBV12-5 | TRBD1 | TGTGCTAGTGGCAGGGGGGCCGGAAACACCATATATTTT | CASGRGAGNTIYF
TRBJ2-1 | NA | TRBV11-2 | TRBD2 | TGTGCCAGCAGCTGGGGGGGACACAATGAGCAGTTCTTC | CASSWGGHNEQFF
TRBJ2-3 | NA | TRBV4-1 | TRBD2 | TGCGCCAGCAGCCAAGGGAAGGCAGAGCGGGGGGCGTCAGATACGCAGTATTTT | CASSQGKAERGASDTQYF
TRBJ1-5 | NA | TRBV18 | NA | TGTGCCAGCTCCTCGGGGGGGGTCGGTCAGCCCCAGCATTTT | CASSSGGVGQPQHF
TRBJ2-7 | NA | TRBV12-3/TRBV12-4 | NA | TGTGCCAGCAGTTATGGCAGGTCCTACGAGCAGTACTTC | CASSYGRSYEQYF
TRBJ1-1 | NA | TRBV11-2 | TRBD1 | TGTGCCAGCAGCTTCGACAGGGACGAAGCTTTCTTT | CASSFDRDEAFF
TRBJ1-1 | NA | TRBV30 | NA | TGTGCCTGGAGTAGAGAAATGAACACTGAAGCTTTCTTT | CAWSREMNTEAFF
TRBJ1-1 | NA | TRBV24-1 | NA | TGTGCCACCAGGGCGGGTGGAGGGTCTGAAGCTTTCTTT | CATRAGGGSEAFF
TRBJ2-1 | NA | TRBV28 | NA | TGTGCCAGCAGTACCCGACAGGCGGTCTCCTACAATGAGCAGTTCTTC | CASSTRQAVSYNEQFF
TRBJ2-1 | NA | TRBV6-4 | NA | TGTGCCAGCAGTGAGGACAGTTCCTTCTACAATGAGCAGTTCTTC | CASSEDSSFYNEQFF
TRBJ2-5 | NA | TRBV11-1 | NA | TGTGCCAGCAGCCTCGGAGGGCGGGAGACCCAGTACTTC | CASSLGGRETQYF
TRBJ1-5 | once | TRBV27 | NA | TGTGCCAGCAGTTTACAGGGGAACAATCAGCCCCAGCATTTT | CASSLQGNNQPQHF
TRBJ1-5 | NA | TRBV27 | NA | TGTGCCAGCCCTCAGGGTTACCCTAGCAATCAGCCCCAGCATTTT | CASPQGYPSNQPQHF